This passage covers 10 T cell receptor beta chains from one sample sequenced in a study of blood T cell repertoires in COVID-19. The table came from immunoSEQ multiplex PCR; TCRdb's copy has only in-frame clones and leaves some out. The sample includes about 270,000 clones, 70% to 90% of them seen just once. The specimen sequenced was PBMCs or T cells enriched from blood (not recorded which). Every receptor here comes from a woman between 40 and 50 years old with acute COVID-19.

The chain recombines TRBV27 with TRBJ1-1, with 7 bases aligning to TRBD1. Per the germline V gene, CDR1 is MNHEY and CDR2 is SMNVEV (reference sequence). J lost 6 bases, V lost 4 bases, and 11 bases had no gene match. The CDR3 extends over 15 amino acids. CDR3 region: CASSSTGPLVSEAFF. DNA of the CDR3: TGTGCCAGCAGTTCGACAGGGCCGTTGGTATCTGAAGCTTTCTTT.

The CDR3 sequence: CASSQPLTVNTEAFF. CDR3 coding DNA: TGCGCCAGCAGCCAGCCGCTGACTGTGAACACTGAAGCTTTCTTT. V and J are TRBV4-1 and TRBJ1-1, with D unclear. V lost 3 bases to trimming and J lost 0 bases, with 11 bases between them. Germline assignment: CDR1 MGHRA and CDR2 YSYEKL. There are 15 residues in the CDR3.

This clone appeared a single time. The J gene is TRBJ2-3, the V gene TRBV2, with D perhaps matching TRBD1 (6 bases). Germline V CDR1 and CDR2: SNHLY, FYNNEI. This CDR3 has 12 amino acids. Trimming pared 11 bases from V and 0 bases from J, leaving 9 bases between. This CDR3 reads CAGGQSTDTQYF. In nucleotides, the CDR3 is TGTGCCGGGGGACAAAGCACAGATACGCAGTATTTT.

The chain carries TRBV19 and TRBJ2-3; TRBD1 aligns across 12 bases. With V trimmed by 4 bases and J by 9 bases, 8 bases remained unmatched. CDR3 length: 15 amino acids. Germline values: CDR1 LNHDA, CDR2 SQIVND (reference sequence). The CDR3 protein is CASSTRDRGQATQYF. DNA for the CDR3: TGTGCCAGTAGTACCCGGGACAGGGGGCAAGCGACGCAGTATTTT.

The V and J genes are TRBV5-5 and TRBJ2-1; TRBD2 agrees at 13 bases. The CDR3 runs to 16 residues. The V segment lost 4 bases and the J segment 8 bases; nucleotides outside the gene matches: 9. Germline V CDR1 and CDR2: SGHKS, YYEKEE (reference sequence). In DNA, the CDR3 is TGTGCCAGCAGCCAACTAAGGACTAGCGGGAGTGATGAGCAGTTCTTC. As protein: CASSQLRTSGSDEQFF.

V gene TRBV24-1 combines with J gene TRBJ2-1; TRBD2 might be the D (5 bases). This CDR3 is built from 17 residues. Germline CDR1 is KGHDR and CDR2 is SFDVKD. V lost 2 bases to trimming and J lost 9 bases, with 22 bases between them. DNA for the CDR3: TGTGCCACCAGTGATTCAAAAGAGACGAGGGATAGGCTTGAGCAGTTCTTC. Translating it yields CATSDSKETRDRLEQFF.

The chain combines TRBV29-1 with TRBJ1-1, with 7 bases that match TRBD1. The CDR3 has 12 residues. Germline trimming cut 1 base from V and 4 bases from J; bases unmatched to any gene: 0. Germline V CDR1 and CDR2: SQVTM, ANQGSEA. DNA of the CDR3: TGCAGCGTTGAAGCAGGGGGCACTGAAGCTTTCTTT. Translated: CSVEAGGTEAFF.

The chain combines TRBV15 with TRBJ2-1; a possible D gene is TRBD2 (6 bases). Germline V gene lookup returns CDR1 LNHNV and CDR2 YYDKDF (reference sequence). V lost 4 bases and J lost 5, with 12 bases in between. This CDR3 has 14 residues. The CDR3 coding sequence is TGTGCCACCAGCACCAGCGGGTTTAACAATGAGCAGTTCTTC. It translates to CATSTSGFNNEQFF.

Here the CDR3 reads CASSFSGLANYNEQFF. CDR3 nucleotides: TGTGCCAGCAGCTTCTCAGGACTAGCGAATTACAATGAGCAGTTCTTC. The V gene is TRBV5-4, the J gene TRBJ2-1; TRBD2 aligns across 9 bases. Trimming cost V 2 bases and J 4 bases; bases outside gene matches: 7. CDR3 size: 16 residues. CDR1 SGHNT and CDR2 YYREEE come from the germline V gene (reference sequence).

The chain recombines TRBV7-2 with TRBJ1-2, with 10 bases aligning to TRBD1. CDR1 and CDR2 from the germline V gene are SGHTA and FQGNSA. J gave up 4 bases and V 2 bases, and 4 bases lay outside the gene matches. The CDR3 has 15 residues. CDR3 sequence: CASSLLDRGIYGYTF. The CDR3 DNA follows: TGTGCCAGCAGCTTACTGGACAGGGGGATCTATGGCTACACCTTC.